The 19 T cell receptor beta chains in this list originate from one sample, sequenced in a study of shared clonotypes between healthy human individuals. Sequencing was performed with immunoSEQ multiplex PCR; in TCRdb, only in-frame clones are kept and a portion is missing. The sample lists a few hundred thousand clones, around 67% occurring once. Sequencing used memory CD4+ T cells sorted from blood. Stated subset: CD45RA-negative fraction. The origin of the receptors is a young man in good health.

The chain links TRBV7-6 to TRBJ2-5; no firm D call. Looked up from germline, CDR1 is SGHVS and CDR2 is FNYEAQ. This CDR3 comprises 14 residues. Trimming took 5 bases from V and 5 from J, leaving 15 bases between them. CDR3 region: CASSPEVSPETQYF. In DNA form, the CDR3 reads TGTGCCAGCAGCCCAGAGGTCTCCCCGGAGACCCAGTACTTC.

This clone was seen only a few times. The chain carries TRBV30 and TRBJ1-2; D not certain. This CDR3 contains 13 residues. The ends were cut back, 2 bases at V and 4 bases at J, with 11 bases in the middle. Germline V gene sequence: CDR1 GTSNPN, CDR2 SVGIG (reference sequence). The CDR3 nucleotides are TGTGCCTGGAGTCCTACCCGGACCTATGGCTACACCTTC. It translates to CAWSPTRTYGYTF.

The V gene is TRBV11-3, the J gene TRBJ2-7, with 12 positions matching TRBD1. J lost 5 bases, V lost 4 bases, and 6 bases had no gene match. Germline V gene data show CDR1 as SGHNT and CDR2 as YENEEA. CDR3 length: 15 residues. CDR3 DNA sequence: TGTGCCAGCAGCTGGCCCGGGACAGGGGGCGACGAGCAGTACTTC. Translated: CASSWPGTGGDEQYF.

This clone appeared a few times. The chain couples TRBV6-4 to TRBJ2-6; D ambiguous. V gave up 8 bases and J gave up 0 bases, with 8 bases separating them. Germline V gene data show CDR1 as MRHNA and CDR2 as SNTAGT. CDR3 length: 14 amino acids. Written as DNA, the CDR3 is TGTGCCAGCTCAGATTACTCTGGGGCCAACGTCCTGACTTTC. This gives the protein CASSDYSGANVLTF.

The gene calls are TRBV18 and TRBJ2-1; 11 bases fit TRBD1. With V trimmed by 4 bases and J by 4 bases, 15 bases remained unmatched. This CDR3 spans 19 amino acids. Germline lookup yields CDR1 KGHSH and CDR2 LQKENI. CDR3 DNA: TGTGCCAGCTCACGTGATAGGACAGGGGGCGCCCAATGGTACAATGAGCAGTTCTTC. It translates to CASSRDRTGGAQWYNEQFF.

Points on this clone: A read error may be the cause here, since a much bigger clone is one base away. The V gene is TRBV9, the J gene TRBJ2-6; D unresolved. The germline CDR1 and CDR2 sequences are SGDLS and YYNGEE. V was trimmed by 0 bases and J by 2 bases, leaving 0 bases between them. The CDR3 extends over 13 amino acids. CDR3 loop: CASSVAGANVLTF. The CDR3 coding sequence is TGTGCCAGCAGCGTAGCTGGGGCCAACGTCCTGACTTTC.

This clone was counted a few times. The rearrangement uses TRBV29-1 and TRBJ2-5, with 7 bases that match TRBD1. The J segment lost 3 bases and the V segment lost 4 bases, leaving 2 bases of the junction unmatched. Germline CDR1 reads SQVTM; CDR2 reads ANQGSEA. CDR3 length: 12 amino acids. The CDR3 loop is CSVVGQEETQYF. The CDR3 DNA reads TGCAGCGTTGTCGGACAGGAAGAGACCCAGTACTTC.

The chain recombines TRBV11-3 with TRBJ2-3, with D possibly matching TRBD2 (5 bases). This CDR3 is built from 15 residues. V was pared by 3 bases and J by 5 bases, with 15 bases between. The germline V gene has CDR1 SGHNT and CDR2 YENEEA. In DNA, the CDR3 is TGTGCCAGCAGCTTGGGAGACACCCACGGAGATACGCAGTATTTT. As protein: CASSLGDTHGDTQYF.

The V and J genes are TRBV27 and TRBJ2-2, with 7 bases identical to TRBD2. Germline CDR1 and CDR2: MNHEY and SMNVEV (reference sequence). Germline trimming cut 2 bases from V and 5 bases from J; bases unmatched to any gene: 14. This CDR3 region has 18 residues. The CDR3 spells CASSLTDRLRRGTGELFF. The CDR3 bases are TGTGCCAGCAGTTTAACTGACAGACTGCGGCGGGGGACCGGGGAGCTGTTTTTT.

The sample holds one count of this clone. V and J are TRBV11-2 and TRBJ1-2; the D is unclear. V lost 1 base and J lost 2, with 17 bases in between. The germline CDR1 and CDR2 sequences are SGHAT and FQNNGV. CDR3 length equals 17 residues. CDR3 DNA sequence: TGTGCCAGCAGCTTAGTTATGTGGGGAAAGGAGAACTATGGCTACACCTTC. It encodes CASSLVMWGKENYGYTF.

This chain uses TRBV19 with TRBJ1-2; 8 positions agree with TRBD1. V lost 5 bases to trimming and J lost 0 bases; unmatched junction nucleotides: 5. Germline CDR1 and CDR2: LNHDA and SQIVND (reference sequence). The length of the CDR3 is 15 residues. The CDR3 DNA reads TGTGCCAGTAGTCCGACAGGGGCCGCTAACTATGGCTACACCTTC. Amino acids: CASSPTGAANYGYTF.

V gene TRBV7-2 combines with J gene TRBJ2-1; 11 bases align to TRBD1. Looked up from germline, CDR1 is SGHTA and CDR2 is FQGNSA. The CDR3 runs 16 residues. The V and J ends lost 5 bases and 8 bases, in that order; junction bases with no gene match: 11. As DNA, the CDR3 is TGTGCCAGCAGCCTGGGCACCGGGACAGGGGGGGATGAGCAGTTCTTC. Protein sequence: CASSLGTGTGGDEQFF. Together with reference TRBV7-2 and TRBJ2-1, the CDR3 gives the full variable domain: GAGVSQSPSNKVTEKGKDVELRCDPISGHTALYWYRQSLGQGLEFLIYFQGNSAPDKSGLPSDRFSAERTGGSVSTLTIQRTQQEDSAVYLCASSLGTGTGGDEQFFGPGTRLTVL.

This clone was seen just once. The chain joins TRBV5-6 to TRBJ2-1, with D uncertain. The CDR3 has 14 residues. The germline V gene encodes CDR1 SGHDT and CDR2 YYEEEE. Deletions cut 0 bases from V and 6 bases from J, with 10 bases between. The CDR3: CASSLDVSRNEQFF. The CDR3 nucleotides read TGTGCCAGCAGCTTGGATGTCTCCCGCAATGAGCAGTTCTTC.

This clone was observed a single time. This chain joins TRBV6-5 and TRBJ1-3; possible D gene TRBD1, 5 bases. The V and J ends lost 0 bases and 5 bases respectively, with 8 bases between them. The CDR3 extends over 14 amino acids. Germline assignment: CDR1 MNHEY and CDR2 SVGAGI. CDR3 sequence reads: CASSYSGQRNTIYF. The CDR3 nucleotides are TGTGCCAGCAGTTACTCGGGGCAGAGAAACACCATATATTTT.

V gene TRBV5-1 combines with J gene TRBJ1-1, with D perhaps TRBD1 (6 bases). CDR1 and CDR2 (germline): SGHRS, YFSETQ. Deletions cut 6 bases from V and 2 bases from J, with 11 bases between. There are 13 residues in the CDR3. The CDR3 coding sequence is TGCGCCAGCACCACCGGGGGCAACACTGAAGCTTTCTTT. It codes for CASTTGGNTEAFF.

The V call is TRBV7-9, the J call TRBJ1-1; D remains ambiguous. The V end was cut by 1 base, the J end by 12 bases, with 12 bases between. Germline CDR1 and CDR2: SEHNR and FQNEAQ (reference sequence). The CDR3 is made up of 12 amino acids. CDR3 amino acids: CASSLDEGYPFF. For the CDR3, the DNA is TGTGCCAGCAGCTTAGATGAAGGGTATCCTTTCTTT.

The chain has TRBV5-6 and TRBJ1-4, with 8 bases fitting TRBD1. Germline-derived CDR1 and CDR2 are SGHDT and YYEEEE. V gave up 4 bases and J gave up 8 bases; unmatched junction bases: 7. This CDR3 contains 14 residues. The CDR3 reads CASSQQGGWEKLFF. The CDR3 nucleotides read TGTGCCAGCAGCCAACAGGGGGGCTGGGAAAAACTGTTTTTT.

The genes are TRBV28 and TRBJ2-1; 9 bases are shared with TRBD2. The CDR3 loop spans 22 amino acids. Germline CDR1 and CDR2: MDHEN and SYDVKM. Trimming removed 4 bases from V and 5 bases from J; junction bases left unmatched: 27. CDR3 residues: CASSSSRRTAGSSGIPHNEQFF. In nucleotides, the CDR3 is TGTGCCAGCAGTTCCAGCCGAAGGACAGCAGGCTCTAGCGGGATTCCCCACAATGAGCAGTTCTTC.

The chain combines TRBV12-1 with TRBJ2-7; the table's TRBD1 call for D was not verified on the DNA. TRBV12-1 is described as a pseudogene. This CDR3 region has 15 residues. DNA of the CDR3: TGTGCCAGCAGCTCGCGGGACAGGGAAGGGAACGAGCAGTACTTC. Its translation is CASSSRDREGNEQYF.